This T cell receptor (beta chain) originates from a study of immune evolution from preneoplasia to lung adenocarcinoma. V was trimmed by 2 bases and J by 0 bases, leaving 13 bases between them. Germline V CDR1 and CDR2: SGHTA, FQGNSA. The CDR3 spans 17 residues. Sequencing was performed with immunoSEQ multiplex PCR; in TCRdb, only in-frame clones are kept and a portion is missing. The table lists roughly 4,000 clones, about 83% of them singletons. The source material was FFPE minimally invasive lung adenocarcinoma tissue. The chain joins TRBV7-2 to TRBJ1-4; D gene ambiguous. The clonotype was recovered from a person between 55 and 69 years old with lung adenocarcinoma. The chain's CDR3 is CASSLFWAGPTNEKLFF. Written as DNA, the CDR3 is TGTGCCAGCAGCTTATTCTGGGCAGGCCCAACTAATGAAAAACTGTTTTTT.